This paragraph covers one TCR beta chain sequence. This clone was seen more than once but under ten times. Its recognized antigen is unknown. The record has no base qualities; no much larger clone is one base away. This sample was included in a study of immune evolution from preneoplasia to lung adenocarcinoma (dated by TCRdb to the early 2020s). Regarding the research as a whole: HLA loss of heterozygosity was seen in roughly 6.6%, 14% and 36% of AIS, MIA and ADC lesions, and in no AAH lesions. The study used immune gene expression, TCR sequencing and multiplex immunofluorescence to profile the immune contexture of lung adenocarcinoma precursors and invasive adenocarcinoma. Resected precursor lesions (AAH, AIS, MIA) and invasive adenocarcinomas were compared against paired morphologically normal lung tissue. Sample size was based on specimen availability rather than a prior power calculation. The immune data were integrated with whole exome sequencing and methylation data from the same cohort of nodules. In total, the cohort included roughly 53 patients with pulmonary nodules, all of whom underwent surgical resection. The TCR sequencing data were obtained from 51 patients. The study reported that fewer than 120 samples were used for TCR sequencing. Class I HLA alleles were inferred from exome data with POLYSOLVER, and allele-specific HLA loss was detected with LOHHLA. Beyond this particular receptor, the publication reports: Clonality was highest in normal lung, while later-stage lesions appeared to show lower clonality but higher T cell density and diversity. The findings were based on association rather than direct causation, and larger cohorts with long-term follow-up and longitudinal biopsies were deemed needed. Compared with EGFR-mutant or double wild-type lesions, KRAS-mutant nodules had the highest T cell clonality. Normal lung had the highest top T cell clone frequencies, which appeared to decline progressively from AAH through AIS, MIA and invasive adenocarcinoma. All patients were from Japan and China, so applicability to Western populations was uncertain.

The immunoSEQ hsTCRbeta Kit was used to sequence TCR beta CDR3 regions from DNA. Turning to the authors' computational methods: TCR sequencing data were analysed with the ImmunoSEQ Analyzer. T cell clonality was defined as 1 minus Pielou's evenness, calculated on productive rearrangements. T cell diversity was measured with the inverse Simpson index on productive templates. T cell density was defined as TCR beta template counts normalized to usable DNA, with usable DNA estimated by amplification and sequencing of housekeeping genes. Two-sided Kruskal-Wallis tests were used to compare TCR metrics across histologic stages. Sourced from immuneACCESS, this table was stored by TCRdb with only in-frame sequences that have V and J called. A share of the clones is absent; for the studies checked, an unresolved V gene accounts for under half, and the remainder has no known explanation. V and J calls and clone size are those listed in that table; D and trimming were worked out from the DNA. Here the sample has under 11,000 clones; 60% to 85% occur a single time. In total, the top ten clones hold roughly 3.6% of the sample.

The patients had resection in Japan or China between about 2014 and 2018. Histologic diagnosis of each case was confirmed independently by two lung cancer pathologists on H&E slides. Macro-dissection after pathologic assessment enriched premalignant or tumor cells for nucleic acid extraction. The AllPrep DNA/RNA FFPE Kit was used to isolate DNA from FFPE tissue. The sequenced sample was FFPE minimally invasive lung adenocarcinoma tissue. The sample's cell subset or site label is to be understood as: micro-invasive lung adenocarcinoma (MIA). This sequence originates from a person aged 60-79 years with lung adenocarcinoma.

The CDR3 sequence is CASSPHLYAGTEAFF. In nucleotides, the sequence is TGTGCCAGCAGCCCACACCTATATGCGGGGACTGAAGCTTTCTTT. The V gene is TRBV9 and the J gene is TRBJ1-1, with no confident D gene call. The CDR3 holds 15 amino acids from the cysteine to the phenylalanine. The retained sequence is limited to the CDR3, 45 bases, with the frame set at the first base. V loses 4 bases, J loses 5 bases, and the germline ends lie 18 bases apart. Reading the germline V gene gives CDR1 SGDLS and CDR2 YYNGEE.